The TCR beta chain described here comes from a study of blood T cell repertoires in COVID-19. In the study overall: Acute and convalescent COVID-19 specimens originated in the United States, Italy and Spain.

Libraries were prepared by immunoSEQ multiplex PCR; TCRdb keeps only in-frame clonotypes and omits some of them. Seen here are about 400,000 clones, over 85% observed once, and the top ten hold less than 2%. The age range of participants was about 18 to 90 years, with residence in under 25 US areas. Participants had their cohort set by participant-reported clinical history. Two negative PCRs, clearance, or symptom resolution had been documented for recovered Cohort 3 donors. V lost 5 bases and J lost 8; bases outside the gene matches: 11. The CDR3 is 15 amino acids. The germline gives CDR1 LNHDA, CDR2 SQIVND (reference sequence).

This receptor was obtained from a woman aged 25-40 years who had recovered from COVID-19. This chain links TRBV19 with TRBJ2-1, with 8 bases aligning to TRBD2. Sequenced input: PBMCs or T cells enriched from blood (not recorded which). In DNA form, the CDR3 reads TGTGCCAGTAGTCTGGGGACTAGTTACGGCGATGAGCAGTTCTTC. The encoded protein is CASSLGTSYGDEQFF.